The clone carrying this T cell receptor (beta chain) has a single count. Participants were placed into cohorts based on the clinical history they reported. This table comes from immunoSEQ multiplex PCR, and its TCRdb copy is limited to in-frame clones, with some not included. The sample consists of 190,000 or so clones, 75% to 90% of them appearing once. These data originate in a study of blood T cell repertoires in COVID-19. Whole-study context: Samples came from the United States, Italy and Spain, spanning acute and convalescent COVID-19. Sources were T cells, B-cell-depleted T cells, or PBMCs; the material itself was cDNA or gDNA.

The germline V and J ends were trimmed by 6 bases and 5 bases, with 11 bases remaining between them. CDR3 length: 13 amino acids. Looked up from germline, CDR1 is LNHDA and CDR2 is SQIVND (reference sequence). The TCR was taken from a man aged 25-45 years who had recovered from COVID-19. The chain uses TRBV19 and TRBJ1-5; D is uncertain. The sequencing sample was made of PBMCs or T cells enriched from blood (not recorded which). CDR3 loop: CASRRKLDQPQHF. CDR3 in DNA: TGTGCCAGTAGGAGGAAATTAGATCAGCCCCAGCATTTT.